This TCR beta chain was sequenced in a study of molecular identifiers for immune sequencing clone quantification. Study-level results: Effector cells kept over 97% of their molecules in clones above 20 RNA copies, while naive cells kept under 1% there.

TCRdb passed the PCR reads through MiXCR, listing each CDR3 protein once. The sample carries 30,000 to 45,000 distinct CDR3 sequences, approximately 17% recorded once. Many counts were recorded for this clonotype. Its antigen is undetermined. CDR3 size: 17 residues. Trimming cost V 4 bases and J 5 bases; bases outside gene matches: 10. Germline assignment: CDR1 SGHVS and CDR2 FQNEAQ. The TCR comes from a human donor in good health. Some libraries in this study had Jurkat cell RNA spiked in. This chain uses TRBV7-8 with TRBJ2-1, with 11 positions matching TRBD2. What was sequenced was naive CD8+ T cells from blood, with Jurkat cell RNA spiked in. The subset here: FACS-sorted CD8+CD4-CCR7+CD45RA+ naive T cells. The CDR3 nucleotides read TGTGCCAGCAGCTCTTTAGCGGGAGGGCCGACCCACAATGAGCAGTTCTTC. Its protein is CASSSLAGGPTHNEQFF.